The 21 T cell receptor beta chains presented below share a single source sample, sequenced in a study of Graves' ophthalmopathy and Graves' hyperthyroidism. For repertoire sequencing, the TCR beta CDR3 regions were amplified from RNA transcripts. HTBI primers were employed in first-round RT-PCR, then a second-round multiplex PCR followed. TCRdb itself ran the multiplex PCR reads through MiXCR, one entry per CDR3 protein. The sample includes more than 300,000 distinct CDR3 sequences, roughly 14% of them seen just once. The sample taken for sequencing was peripheral blood. The receptors stem from a woman between 18 and 29 years old with stable Graves' hyperthyroidism.

This clonotype was detected many times. The gene calls are TRBV7-2 and TRBJ1-2; 8 nucleotides agree with TRBD1. The germline V gene has CDR1 SGHTA and CDR2 FQGNSA. Trimming took 8 bases from V and 8 from J; bases not matched to a gene: 16. The CDR3 has 15 amino acids. DNA of the CDR3: TGTGCCAGCGAGCGGACAGGGCCAATCTCGGAAGGCTACACCTTC. As protein: CASERTGPISEGYTF.

This clonotype has a count of ten or more. V gene TRBV18 combines with J gene TRBJ2-7, with D maybe TRBD1 (6 bases). V was shortened by 6 bases and J by 6 bases, with 24 bases between the two germline ends. CDR1 and CDR2 from the germline V gene are KGHSH and LQKENI. This CDR3 comprises 16 residues. This chain's CDR3 is CASSLVTGSTDAEQYF. CDR3 DNA sequence: TGTGCCAGCTCCCTCGTCACAGGGAGCACCGACGCCGAGCAGTACTTC.

This clonotype was counted at least ten times. The chain recombines TRBV19 with TRBJ2-5; tentative D call: TRBD2 (5 bases). The germline V gene has CDR1 LNHDA and CDR2 SQIVND (reference sequence). Between the trimmed V and J ends, which lost 3 bases and 7 bases, there was a span of 21 bases. The CDR3 covers 16 residues. The CDR3 bases are TGTGCCAGTAGTATGCCAGAAGAGGGAAAGTGGGGGACCCAGTACTTC. Its translation: CASSMPEEGKWGTQYF.

The sample holds one count of this clonotype. The chain couples TRBV6-1 to TRBJ2-2; D is uncertain. This CDR3 has 12 amino acids. Trimming removed 8 bases from V and 0 bases from J, with 4 bases in between. Germline loops: CDR1 MNHNS, CDR2 SASEGT. The CDR3 is CASQTNTGELFF. The CDR3 DNA is TGTGCCAGCCAGACGAACACCGGGGAGCTGTTTTTT.

This clonotype occurred many times. This sequence joins TRBV6-5 and TRBJ1-1, with D maybe TRBD1 (6 bases). This CDR3 is built from 15 residues. Trimming took 0 bases from V and 4 from J, leaving 12 bases between them. Germline V CDR1 and CDR2: MNHEY, SVGAGI. CDR3 protein: CASSYSTQGFTEAFF. CDR3 nucleotides: TGTGCCAGCAGTTACTCGACTCAGGGGTTCACTGAAGCTTTCTTT.

This clonotype has a count of ten or more. The V gene is TRBV12-3 or TRBV12-4, the J gene TRBJ1-2; D gene ambiguous. CDR3 length: 17 residues. V was pared by 4 bases and J by 0 bases, with 18 bases between. The CDR3 sequence: CASSSSSGAQANYGYTF. Written as DNA, the CDR3 is TGTGCCAGCAGTTCCTCGTCGGGAGCCCAGGCTAACTATGGCTACACCTTC.

This sequence joins TRBV7-9 and TRBJ2-5; weak D call: TRBD2 (5 bases). Looked up from germline, CDR1 is SEHNR and CDR2 is FQNEAQ (reference sequence). The V end lost 2 bases, the J end lost 2 bases, and 15 bases lay between the germline ends. The CDR3 consists of 16 residues. CDR3 residues: CASSLRGLAGQETQYF. DNA of the CDR3: TGTGCCAGCAGCTTACGCGGTCTAGCCGGGCAAGAGACCCAGTACTTC.

There are many counts of this clonotype. The CDR3 DNA reads as TGTGCCAGCAGTCCCTTTGAGCGGGGGCGAGAGACCCAGTACTTC. Protein product: CASSPFERGRETQYF. This chain links TRBV12-3 or TRBV12-4 with TRBJ2-5, with 8 bases identical to TRBD2. The CDR3 is 15 residues long. The V segment lost 5 bases and the J segment 4 bases; nucleotides outside the gene matches: 9.

This clonotype showed up just a few times. As DNA, the CDR3 is TGCGCCAGCAGCCTTAGCTCCTACAATGAGCAGTTCTTC. It yields the protein CASSLSSYNEQFF. This chain connects TRBV5-1 to TRBJ2-1; D remains unclear. Trimming stripped 4 bases from V and 0 bases from J, with 5 bases between. The CDR3 runs to 13 residues. Germline V gives CDR1 SGHRS, CDR2 YFSETQ.

This clonotype was detected ten times or more. The chain uses TRBV27 and TRBJ1-2; weak D call: TRBD1 (5 bases). V gave up 5 bases and J gave up 2 bases, with 15 bases separating them. The CDR3 consists of 15 residues. Germline assignment: CDR1 MNHEY and CDR2 SMNVEV (reference sequence). CDR3 amino acids: CASSPVAGSNYGYTF. The CDR3 DNA reads as TGTGCCAGCAGTCCGGTGGCAGGGTCCAACTATGGCTACACCTTC.

This rearrangement joins TRBV4-1 to TRBJ2-5, with TRBD1 matching over 7 bases. After removal of 2 bases from V and 0 bases from J, the junction contained 6 bases not matched to a gene. Germline values: CDR1 MGHRA, CDR2 YSYEKL. CDR3 length equals 16 residues. The CDR3 sequence: CASSQPGTANQETQYF. The CDR3 DNA sequence: TGCGCCAGCAGCCAACCCGGGACAGCGAACCAAGAGACCCAGTACTTC.

There are many counts of this clonotype. The chain joins TRBV19 to TRBJ2-5, with D possibly being TRBD2 (5 bases). Germline V gene data show CDR1 as LNHDA and CDR2 as SQIVND (reference sequence). The CDR3 length is 15 residues. With 4 bases removed from V and 5 bases from J, the gap between germline ends came to 17 bases. For the CDR3, the DNA is TGTGCCAGTAGTACAACGCCCGGTTCGGGGGAGACCCAGTACTTC. This encodes CASSTTPGSGETQYF.

This rearrangement joins TRBV9 to TRBJ2-7; D is unclear. V was cut by 0 bases and J by 0 bases, with 10 bases left in between. Germline V gene sequence: CDR1 SGDLS, CDR2 YYNGEE. CDR3 length equals 15 residues. The DNA for the CDR3 is TGTGCCAGCAGCGTAGGGGTCGGTTCCTCCTACGAGCAGTACTTC. This codes for CASSVGVGSSYEQYF.

Comments on this clonotype: Since a much larger clone is just one base distant, this may be a read error. This chain uses TRBV5-1 with TRBJ1-2; perhaps TRBD1 as D (6 bases). The V gene's germline CDR1 is SGHRS and CDR2 YFSETQ. This CDR3 has 14 amino acids. The CDR3 DNA sequence: TGCGCCAGCAGCTTGGCAGGGGAGATGGCTGGCCACACCTTC. It is translated as CASSLAGEMAGHTF.

There are many counts of this clonotype. The J gene is TRBJ1-2, the V gene TRBV12-3 or TRBV12-4, with TRBD1 identical over 8 bases. The CDR3 sequence is 14 residues long. With V trimmed by 5 bases and J by 7 bases, 9 bases remained unmatched. The CDR3 DNA sequence: TGTGCCAGCAGTCCGCAGGGGGCCATAAGTGGCTACACCTTC. Amino acids: CASSPQGAISGYTF.

This clonotype turned up a few times. The chain links TRBV14 to TRBJ1-1, with D unclear. The CDR3 extends over 15 amino acids. V lost 1 base and J 3 bases, leaving 12 bases between the germline ends. Germline CDR1 reads SGHDN; CDR2 reads FVKESK. CDR3 sequence (DNA): TGTGCCAGCAGCCAAGTAAGTCTAGGGTACACTGAAGCTTTCTTT. Protein sequence: CASSQVSLGYTEAFF.

There are a few counts of this clonotype. V usage is TRBV29-1 and J usage is TRBJ2-4; the D gene could be TRBD1 or TRBD2 (5 bases each). The CDR3 runs to 14 residues. V was shortened by 6 bases and J by 5 bases, with 17 bases between the two germline ends. Per germline, CDR1 SQVTM and CDR2 ANQGSEA. The CDR3 here is CSVRRDAQENIQYF. CDR3 sequence (DNA): TGCAGCGTGAGAAGGGACGCTCAAGAAAACATTCAGTACTTC.

This clonotype was observed many times. The chain combines TRBV7-6 with TRBJ2-7; TRBD2 aligns across 8 bases. The germline gives CDR1 SGHVS, CDR2 FNYEAQ. V was pared by 8 bases and J by 1 base, with 10 bases of the junction left unmatched. The CDR3 length is 15 residues. CDR3 in DNA: TGTGCCAGCGCCCTGGCGAGCGGGGGATCCTACGAGCAGTACTTC. It yields the protein CASALASGGSYEQYF.

This clonotype was found many times. The chain recombines TRBV25-1 with TRBJ1-2; the D gene is possibly TRBD1 (5 bases). Trimming stripped 2 bases from V and 4 bases from J, with 11 bases between. The CDR3 spans 14 residues. Germline CDR1 and CDR2: MGHDK and SYGVNS. The DNA of the CDR3 is TGTGCCAGCAGTGAAGGACAATCAATCTATGGCTACACCTTC. This sequence encodes CASSEGQSIYGYTF.

This clonotype was detected only a few times. Possible read error: a much larger clone is one base away. V gene TRBV11-2 combines with J gene TRBJ2-5; D may be TRBD1 (6 bases). The length of the CDR3 is 14 residues. The germline V gene encodes CDR1 SGHAT and CDR2 FQNNGV. This CDR3 reads CASSHGTLQETKYF. CDR3 coding DNA: TGTGCCAGCAGCCACGGGACACTCCAAGAGACCAAGTACTTC.

This chain links TRBV19 with TRBJ1-5, with 8 bases identical to TRBD1. After removal of 4 bases from V and 5 bases from J, the junction contained 7 bases not matched to a gene. Germline lookup yields CDR1 LNHDA and CDR2 SQIVND (reference sequence). CDR3 length: 15 amino acids. The CDR3 DNA reads TGTGCCAGTAGTACTGCGGGACAGGTTGATCAGCCCCAGCATTTT. Amino acid sequence: CASSTAGQVDQPQHF.